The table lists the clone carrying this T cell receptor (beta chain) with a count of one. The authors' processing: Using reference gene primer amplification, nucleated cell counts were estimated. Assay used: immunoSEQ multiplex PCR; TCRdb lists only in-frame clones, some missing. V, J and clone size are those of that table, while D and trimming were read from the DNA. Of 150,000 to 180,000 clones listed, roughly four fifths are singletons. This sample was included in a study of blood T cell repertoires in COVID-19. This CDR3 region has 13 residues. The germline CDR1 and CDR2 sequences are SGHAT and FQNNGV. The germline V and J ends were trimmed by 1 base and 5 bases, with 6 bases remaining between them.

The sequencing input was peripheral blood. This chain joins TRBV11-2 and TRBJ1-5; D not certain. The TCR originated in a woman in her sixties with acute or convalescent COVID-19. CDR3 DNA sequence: TGTGCCAGCAGCTTAGGAGTTTATCAGCCCCAGCATTTT. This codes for CASSLGVYQPQHF.